These 30 T cell receptor beta chains originate from one sample sequenced in a study of blood T cell repertoires in COVID-19. The protocol was immunoSEQ multiplex PCR, while the TCRdb copy is restricted to in-frame clones and leaves out a portion. The sample consists of approximately 74,000 clones, approximately 80% of them appearing once. What was sequenced was peripheral blood. These receptors were taken from a man aged 80 or over with active or convalescent COVID-19.

The chain links TRBV9 to TRBJ2-2; D ambiguous. This CDR3 is built from 15 residues. Trimming shortened V by 3 bases and J by 2 bases, and 11 bases separated the two germline ends. Germline V CDR1 and CDR2: SGDLS, YYNGEE. The CDR3: CASSARLLNTGELFF. In DNA, the CDR3 is TGTGCCAGCAGCGCGCGACTCCTTAACACCGGGGAGCTGTTTTTT.

The chain employs TRBV19 and TRBJ2-3, with 9 positions matching TRBD1. CDR1 and CDR2 from the germline V gene are LNHDA and SQIVND (reference sequence). V lost 8 bases, J lost 4 bases, and 16 bases stayed unmatched. The CDR3 consists of 17 residues. The CDR3 nucleotides are TGTGCCAGTGGAACAACCGAGACAGGGGGTTCGTCAGATACGCAGTATTTT. Translating it yields CASGTTETGGSSDTQYF.

The chain employs TRBV9 and TRBJ2-2; D ambiguous. CDR1 and CDR2 from the germline V gene are SGDLS and YYNGEE. The CDR3 length is 14 residues. V lost 0 bases, J lost 3 bases, and 6 bases lay in between. The CDR3 nucleotides are TGTGCCAGCAGCGTAGGGGCCCACACCGGGGAGCTGTTTTTT. Its protein is CASSVGAHTGELFF.

This rearrangement joins TRBV9 to TRBJ2-7, with TRBD2 identical over 10 bases. With 0 bases clipped from V and 3 bases from J, the junction kept 6 bases outside the gene matches. Germline values: CDR1 SGDLS, CDR2 YYNGEE. This CDR3 has 16 residues. In nucleotides, the CDR3 is TGTGCCAGCAGCGTAGGTCCCCTAGCGGGAGACTACGAGCAGTACTTC. As protein: CASSVGPLAGDYEQYF.

In its sample, this clone was seen a few times. The V gene is TRBV7-2, the J gene TRBJ1-1; 9 bases are shared with TRBD1. With V trimmed by 2 bases and J by 5 bases, 9 bases remained unmatched. The CDR3 has 16 residues. CDR1 SGHTA and CDR2 FQGNSA come from the germline V gene. CDR3 in DNA: TGTGCCAGCAGCTTATTCCCGACAGGGGGAGGGACTGAAGCTTTCTTT. Its protein product is CASSLFPTGGGTEAFF.

V and J are TRBV5-6 and TRBJ1-1; no clear D gene. The CDR3 consists of 15 residues. Germline V gene data show CDR1 as SGHDT and CDR2 as YYEEEE. V was cut by 0 bases and J by 5 bases, with 14 bases left in between. The DNA of the CDR3 is TGTGCCAGCAGCTTGGCCGCGGGTTTTGGGACTGAAGCTTTCTTT. Its translation is CASSLAAGFGTEAFF.

The chain uses TRBV19 and TRBJ2-1; TRBD2 is a possible D gene (5 bases). V lost 7 bases, J lost 0 bases, and 10 bases lay in between. From germline, CDR1 is LNHDA and CDR2 SQIVND (reference sequence). The CDR3 is 14 amino acids. The CDR3 sequence is CASMRGSSYNEQFF. The CDR3 nucleotides read TGTGCCAGTATGCGAGGGAGCTCCTACAATGAGCAGTTCTTC.

This sequence joins TRBV4-3 and TRBJ1-6; 7 nucleotides match TRBD1. This CDR3 has 15 residues. Germline CDR1 LGHNA, CDR2 YSLEER. With V trimmed by 6 bases and J by 9 bases, 11 bases remained unmatched. CDR3 in DNA: TGCGCCAGCAGGGACCGGGACAGCTTAAGTTCACCCCTCCACTTT. Amino acids: CASRDRDSLSSPLHF.

The J gene is TRBJ1-6, the V gene TRBV5-6; D is perhaps TRBD1 (6 bases). The germline V and J ends were trimmed by 5 bases and 10 bases, with 19 bases remaining between them. From germline, CDR1 is SGHDT and CDR2 YYEEEE. The CDR3 covers 15 residues. The CDR3 protein is CASSLISDRYSPLHF. The CDR3 bases are TGTGCCAGCAGTCTTATTTCAGACAGGTACTCACCCCTCCACTTT.

The chain has TRBV5-6 and TRBJ1-1; D not certain. V was trimmed by 0 bases and J by 1 base, leaving 10 bases between them. The CDR3 spans 15 residues. Germline V lookup: CDR1 SGHDT, CDR2 YYEEEE. The CDR3 loop reads CASSLALTGNTEAFF. In DNA form, the CDR3 reads TGTGCCAGCAGCTTGGCCTTGACTGGGAACACTGAAGCTTTCTTT.

This clone was seen only once. The rearrangement links TRBV29-1 to TRBJ1-1; D is possibly TRBD1 (6 bases). Germline V gene data show CDR1 as SQVTM and CDR2 as ANQGSEA. Deletions cut 7 bases from V and 4 bases from J, with 19 bases between. CDR3 length: 14 amino acids. The CDR3 reads CSAVEGSGATEAFF. The CDR3 bases are TGCAGCGCCGTAGAAGGTTCAGGGGCCACTGAAGCTTTCTTT.

J is TRBJ2-1 and V is TRBV4-1; 11 bases agree with TRBD2. After removal of 4 bases from V and 0 bases from J, the junction contained 8 bases not matched to a gene. Germline CDR1 reads MGHRA; CDR2 reads YSYEKL. The CDR3 runs to 18 residues. The CDR3 DNA reads as TGCGCCAGCAGCCCTCGGACTAGCGGGCCCAGCTCCTACAATGAGCAGTTCTTC. It translates to CASSPRTSGPSSYNEQFF.

The chain uses TRBV5-1 and TRBJ2-5, with 7 positions matching TRBD1. The junction had 9 bases not matched to a gene; V was cut back by 0 bases and J by 7 bases. Germline CDR1 is SGHRS and CDR2 is YFSETQ. The CDR3 extends over 15 amino acids. CDR3: CASSLASGTEGTQYF. As DNA, the CDR3 is TGCGCCAGCAGCTTGGCCTCCGGGACAGAAGGGACCCAGTACTTC.

The genes are TRBV19 and TRBJ2-2; 8 positions match TRBD1. The V segment lost 3 bases and the J segment 0 bases; nucleotides outside the gene matches: 6. Germline V CDR1 and CDR2: LNHDA, SQIVND (reference sequence). The CDR3 covers 17 residues. CDR3 region: CASSIRQGLSNTGELFF. Here the CDR3 DNA reads TGTGCCAGTAGTATCCGACAGGGGCTTTCGAACACCGGGGAGCTGTTTTTT.

V usage is TRBV19 and J usage is TRBJ1-3; D possibly corresponds to TRBD1 (6 bases). Per germline, CDR1 LNHDA and CDR2 SQIVND (reference sequence). The CDR3 is 12 residues long. Trimming left V 5 bases short and J 14 bases short, with 16 bases between. This chain's CDR3 is CASSPGQSALYF. The CDR3 nucleotides are TGTGCCAGTAGTCCTGGACAGTCCGCCCTATATTTT.

The rearrangement joins TRBV4-1 to TRBJ2-5; D is uncertain. CDR1 is MGHRA and CDR2 is YSYEKL in the germline V gene. Between the trimmed V and J ends, which lost 3 bases and 4 bases, there was a span of 15 bases. This CDR3 region has 15 residues. In DNA form, the CDR3 reads TGCGCCAGCAGCCAGATTAGTTGGCCGGGAGAGACCCAGTACTTC. Protein product: CASSQISWPGETQYF.

This chain connects TRBV28 to TRBJ2-5; 9 nucleotides agree with TRBD1. Germline lookup yields CDR1 MDHEN and CDR2 SYDVKM. J lost 6 bases, V lost 8 bases, and 10 bases had no gene match. The CDR3 contains 14 residues. CDR3: CASFDTGGAKTQYF. CDR3 in DNA: TGTGCCAGCTTCGATACAGGGGGCGCAAAGACCCAGTACTTC.

The chain uses TRBV27 and TRBJ1-6; D gene unclear. The CDR3 is made up of 17 amino acids. V lost 1 base and J lost 6, with 16 bases in between. The V gene's germline CDR1 is MNHEY and CDR2 SMNVEV (reference sequence). For the CDR3, the DNA is TGTGCCAGCAGTTTATTCCAAGACGGGTCACGTAATTCACCCCTCCACTTT. The encoded protein is CASSLFQDGSRNSPLHF.

The chain couples TRBV6-5 to TRBJ1-2; TRBD1 agrees at 8 bases. V shed 8 bases, J shed 2 bases, and the junction held 4 bases outside the gene matches. CDR1 is MNHEY, CDR2 SVGAGI, per germline. This CDR3 comprises 13 residues. The CDR3 loop reads CASPGQANYGYTF. The CDR3 region has the DNA TGTGCCAGCCCGGGACAGGCAAACTATGGCTACACCTTC.

V gene TRBV6-2 or TRBV6-3 combines with J gene TRBJ2-7, with TRBD1 as a possible D gene (7 bases). The germline gives CDR1 MNHEY, CDR2 SVGEGT. V was clipped by 3 bases and J by 5 bases, with 20 bases between them. This CDR3 spans 16 amino acids. CDR3 in DNA: TGTGCCAGCAGTTATCGTTGGAGGGGGCGAGCTGACGAGCAGTACTTC. Translation: CASSYRWRGRADEQYF.

The V and J genes are TRBV5-5 and TRBJ2-1; a possible D gene is TRBD1 (6 bases). Trimming stripped 0 bases from V and 2 bases from J, with 9 bases between. Germline V gene data show CDR1 as SGHKS and CDR2 as YYEKEE (reference sequence). This CDR3 has 15 residues. The DNA of the CDR3 is TGTGCCAGCAGCTTGGACAGGGTACCCTACAATGAGCAGTTCTTC. It encodes CASSLDRVPYNEQFF.

This chain uses TRBV12-3 or TRBV12-4 with TRBJ2-1; the D is unclear. Deletions cut 2 bases from V and 6 bases from J, with 5 bases between. This CDR3 spans 12 amino acids. The CDR3 nucleotides are TGTGCCAGCAGTTTAAGAGTCAATGAGCAGTTCTTC. Protein sequence: CASSLRVNEQFF.

The V call is TRBV5-6, the J call TRBJ2-5, with TRBD2 matching over 11 bases. The CDR3 totals 16 residues. The ends lost 2 bases at V and 0 bases at J; junction bases unmatched: 3. The germline V gene encodes CDR1 SGHDT and CDR2 YYEEEE. For the CDR3, the DNA is TGTGCCAGCAGCTTCCGACTAGCGGGGAACCAAGAGACCCAGTACTTC. This translates into CASSFRLAGNQETQYF.

This rearrangement joins TRBV19 to TRBJ2-3; 8 nucleotides agree with TRBD2. With 6 bases clipped from V and 4 bases from J, the junction kept 12 bases outside the gene matches. The CDR3 extends over 16 amino acids. The V gene's germline CDR1 is LNHDA and CDR2 SQIVND (reference sequence). The CDR3 protein is CASRPAGSGVPDTQYF. In nucleotides, the CDR3 is TGTGCCAGTAGACCCGCGGGTAGCGGGGTTCCAGATACGCAGTATTTT.

The chain carries TRBV11-2 and TRBJ2-3, with TRBD2 matching over 7 bases. V was clipped by 5 bases and J by 4 bases; unmatched bases: 6. The CDR3 is 14 residues long. Germline-derived CDR1 and CDR2 are SGHAT and FQNNGV. CDR3 in amino acids: CASSTEGGSDTQYF. The DNA of the CDR3 is TGTGCCAGCAGCACAGAGGGAGGGTCAGATACGCAGTATTTT.

The V gene is TRBV5-4, the J gene TRBJ2-1, with 7 bases aligning to TRBD2. Trimming at V came to 3 bases and at J to 10 bases, leaving 7 bases not matched to a gene. Germline assignment: CDR1 SGHNT and CDR2 YYREEE (reference sequence). The CDR3 is 13 residues long. The CDR3 DNA sequence: TGTGCCAGCAGCTCCGGAGGAGCGGGGGAGCAGTTCTTC. It codes for CASSSGGAGEQFF.

The rearrangement links TRBV7-6 to TRBJ1-1, with a possible D match to TRBD1 (6 bases). The CDR3 has 14 residues. Looked up from germline, CDR1 is SGHVS and CDR2 is FNYEAQ. Trimming removed 0 bases from V and 5 bases from J, with 10 bases in between. CDR3 nucleotide sequence: TGTGCCAGCAGCTTAGCCCAGGGGTTGACTGAAGCTTTCTTT. This gives the protein CASSLAQGLTEAFF. Complete variable domain (other parts from reference TRBV7-6 and TRBJ1-1): GAGVSQSPRYKVTKRGQDVALRCDPISGHVSLYWYRQALGQGPEFLTYFNYEAQQDKSGLPNDRFSAERPEGSISTLTIQRTEQRDSAMYRCASSLAQGLTEAFFGQGTRLTVV.

V and J are TRBV7-2 and TRBJ2-2; D ambiguous. The V end lost 4 bases, the J end lost 1 base, and 4 bases lay between the germline ends. Germline CDR1 is SGHTA and CDR2 is FQGNSA. The CDR3 runs to 13 residues. This CDR3 reads CASSSMNTGELFF. The CDR3, as DNA: TGTGCCAGCAGCTCAATGAACACCGGGGAGCTGTTTTTT.

The CDR3 sequence is CASSLGGGEEQYF. CDR3 sequence (DNA): TGCGCCAGCAGCCTAGGAGGGGGCGAGGAGCAGTACTTC. The chain employs TRBV5-1 and TRBJ2-7; tentative D call: TRBD1 (7 bases). V lost 4 bases to trimming and J lost 7 bases, with 15 bases between them. In germline, CDR1 is SGHRS, CDR2 YFSETQ. The CDR3 is made up of 13 amino acids.

The V call is TRBV30, the J call TRBJ2-2, with 14 bases matching TRBD2. Trimming cost V 3 bases and J 4 bases; bases outside gene matches: 1. This CDR3 comprises 15 residues. The germline V gene encodes CDR1 GTSNPN and CDR2 SVGIG (reference sequence). CDR3 coding DNA: TGTGCCTGGAGGGGACTAGCGGGGGCCACCGGGGAGCTGTTTTTT. Residues: CAWRGLAGATGELFF.